The source of this TCR beta chain is a study of regulatory T cells in long-lasting Graves disease. Study-level points and caveats: Reduced TCR diversity was observed in persistent Graves' patients versus newly diagnosed patients. Persistent disease showed a preference for TRBV28, TRBJ1-2 and TRBJ2-5.

Library construction for TCR beta used iRepertoire HTBI primers and Arm-PCR of CDR3 regions. MiXCR was run by TCRdb on the multiplex PCR reads, yielding one entry per CDR3 protein. This table has a few hundred thousand distinct CDR3 sequences, 12% to 15% appearing once. Trimming took 0 bases from V and 3 from J, leaving 34 bases between them. Germline CDR1 SGHRS, CDR2 YFSETQ. The CDR3 sequence is 22 residues long. Sample time point: newly diagnosed GD, antithyroid drugs for less than 3 months. RNA extracted from PBMCs served as the sequencing template. Notes on this clonotype: Its antigen is unknown.

These records were also assigned to another study, of T cells in Graves' hyperthyroidism and ophthalmopathy. That report notes: Most thyroid-expanded clonotypes above 0.001 were also found in blood. In simple terms, a model built on 13 V-J features told ophthalmopathy apart from stable hyperthyroidism.

The TCR sequence derives from a woman in her forties or fifties with Graves disease. The sequenced sample was peripheral blood mononuclear cells (PBMCs), obtained at new diagnosis, from a patient treated with antithyroid drugs. This rearrangement joins TRBV5-1 to TRBJ2-7; perhaps TRBD2 as D (6 bases). The CDR3 region is CASSLVPSLESGARASDYEQYF. CDR3 DNA sequence: TGCGCCAGCAGCTTGGTTCCCTCCTTAGAATCTGGGGCCCGTGCTAGCGACTACGAGCAGTACTTC. Drawing the rest from reference TRBV5-1 and TRBJ2-7, the complete variable domain is KAGVTQTPRYLIKTRGQQVTLSCSPISGHRSVSWYQQTPGQGLQFLFEYFSETQRNKGNFPGRFSGRQFSNSRSEMNVSTLELGDSALYLCASSLVPSLESGARASDYEQYFGPGTRLTVT.